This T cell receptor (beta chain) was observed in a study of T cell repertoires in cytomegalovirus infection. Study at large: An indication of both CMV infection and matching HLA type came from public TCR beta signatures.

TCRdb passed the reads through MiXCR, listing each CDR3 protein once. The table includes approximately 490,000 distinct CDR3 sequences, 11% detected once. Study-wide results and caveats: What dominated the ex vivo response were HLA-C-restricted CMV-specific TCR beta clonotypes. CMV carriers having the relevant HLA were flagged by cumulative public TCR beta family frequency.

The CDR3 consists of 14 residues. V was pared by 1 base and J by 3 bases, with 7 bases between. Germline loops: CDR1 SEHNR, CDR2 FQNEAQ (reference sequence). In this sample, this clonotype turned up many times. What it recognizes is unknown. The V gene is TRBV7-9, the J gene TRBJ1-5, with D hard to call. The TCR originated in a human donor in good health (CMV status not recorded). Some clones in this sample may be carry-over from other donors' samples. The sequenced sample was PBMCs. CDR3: CASSLDGINQPQHF. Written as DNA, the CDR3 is TGTGCCAGCAGCTTAGATGGAATCAATCAGCCCCAGCATTTT.